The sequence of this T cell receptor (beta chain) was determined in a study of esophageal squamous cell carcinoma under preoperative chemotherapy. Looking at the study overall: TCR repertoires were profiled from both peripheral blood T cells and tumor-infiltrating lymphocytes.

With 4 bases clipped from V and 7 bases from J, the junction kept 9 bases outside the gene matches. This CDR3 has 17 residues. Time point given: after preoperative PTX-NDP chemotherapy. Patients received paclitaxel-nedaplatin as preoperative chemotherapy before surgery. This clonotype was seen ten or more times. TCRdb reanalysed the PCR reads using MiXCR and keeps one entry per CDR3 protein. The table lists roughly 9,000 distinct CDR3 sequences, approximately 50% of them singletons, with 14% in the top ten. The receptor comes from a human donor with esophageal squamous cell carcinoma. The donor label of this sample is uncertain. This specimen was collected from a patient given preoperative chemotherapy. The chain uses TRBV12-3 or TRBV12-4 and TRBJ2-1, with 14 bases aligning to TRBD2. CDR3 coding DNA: TGTGCCAGCAGTTCCCGACTAGCGGGAGGGCCCAGTAATGAGCAGTTCTTC. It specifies CASSSRLAGGPSNEQFF.